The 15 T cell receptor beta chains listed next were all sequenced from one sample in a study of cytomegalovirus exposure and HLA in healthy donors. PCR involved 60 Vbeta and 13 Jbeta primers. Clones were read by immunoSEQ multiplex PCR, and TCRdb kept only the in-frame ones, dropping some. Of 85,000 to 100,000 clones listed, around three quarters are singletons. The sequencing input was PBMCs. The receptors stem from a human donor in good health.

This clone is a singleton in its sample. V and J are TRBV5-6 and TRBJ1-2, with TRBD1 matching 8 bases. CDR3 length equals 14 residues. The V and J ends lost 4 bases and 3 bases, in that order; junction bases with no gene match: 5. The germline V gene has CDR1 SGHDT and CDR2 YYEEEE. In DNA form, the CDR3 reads TGTGCCAGCAGCCGACAGGGGTTGGACTATGGCTACACCTTC. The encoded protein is CASSRQGLDYGYTF.

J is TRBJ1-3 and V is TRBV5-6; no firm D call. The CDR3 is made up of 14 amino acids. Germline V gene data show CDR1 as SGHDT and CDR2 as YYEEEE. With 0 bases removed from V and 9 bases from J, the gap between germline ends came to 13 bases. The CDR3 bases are TGTGCCAGCAGCTTGGCCGACGGTCGGGGCACCATATATTTT. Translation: CASSLADGRGTIYF. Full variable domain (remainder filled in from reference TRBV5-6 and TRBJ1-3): DAGVTQSPTHLIKTRGQQVTLRCSPKSGHDTVSWYQQALGQGPQFIFQYYEEEERQRGNFPDRFSGHQFPNYSSELNVNALLLGDSALYLCASSLADGRGTIYFGEGSWLTVV.

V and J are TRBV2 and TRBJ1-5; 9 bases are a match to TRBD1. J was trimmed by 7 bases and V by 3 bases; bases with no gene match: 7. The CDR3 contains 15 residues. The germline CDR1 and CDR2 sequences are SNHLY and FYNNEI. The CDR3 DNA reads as TGTGCCAGCAGTGAGTGGACAGGGGTCGGGCAGCCCCAGCATTTT. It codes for CASSEWTGVGQPQHF.

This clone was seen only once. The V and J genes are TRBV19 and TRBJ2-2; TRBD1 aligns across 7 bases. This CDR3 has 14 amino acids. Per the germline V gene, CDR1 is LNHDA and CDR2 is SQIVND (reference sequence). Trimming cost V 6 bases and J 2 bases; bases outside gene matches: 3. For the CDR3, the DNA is TGTGCCAGTAGCGGGACAGACAACACCGGGGAGCTGTTTTTT. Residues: CASSGTDNTGELFF.

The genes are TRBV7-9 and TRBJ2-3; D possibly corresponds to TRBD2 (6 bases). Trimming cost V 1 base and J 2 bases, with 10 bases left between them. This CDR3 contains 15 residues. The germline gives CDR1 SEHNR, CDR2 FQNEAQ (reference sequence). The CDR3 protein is CASSLDRRDTDTQYF. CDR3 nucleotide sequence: TGTGCCAGCAGCTTAGATCGGCGGGACACAGATACGCAGTATTTT.

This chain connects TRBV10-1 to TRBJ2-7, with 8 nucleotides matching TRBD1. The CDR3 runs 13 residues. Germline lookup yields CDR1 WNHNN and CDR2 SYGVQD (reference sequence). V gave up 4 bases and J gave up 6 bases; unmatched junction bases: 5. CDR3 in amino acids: CASSAGQAPEQYF. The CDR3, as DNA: TGCGCCAGCAGTGCGGGACAGGCCCCCGAGCAGTACTTC.

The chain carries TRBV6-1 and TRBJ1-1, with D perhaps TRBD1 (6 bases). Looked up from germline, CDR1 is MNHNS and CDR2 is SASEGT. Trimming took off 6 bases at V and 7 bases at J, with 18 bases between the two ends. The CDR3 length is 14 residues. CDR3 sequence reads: CASSSGHPQGEAFF. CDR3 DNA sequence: TGTGCCAGCAGCTCGGGACACCCTCAGGGTGAAGCTTTCTTT.

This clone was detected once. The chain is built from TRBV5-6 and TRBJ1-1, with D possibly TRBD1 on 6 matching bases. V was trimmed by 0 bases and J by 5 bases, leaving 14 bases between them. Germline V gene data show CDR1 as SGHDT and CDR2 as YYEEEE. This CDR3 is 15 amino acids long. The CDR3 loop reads CASSLDLRGRTEAFF. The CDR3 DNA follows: TGTGCCAGCAGCTTGGATCTCAGGGGAAGGACTGAAGCTTTCTTT.

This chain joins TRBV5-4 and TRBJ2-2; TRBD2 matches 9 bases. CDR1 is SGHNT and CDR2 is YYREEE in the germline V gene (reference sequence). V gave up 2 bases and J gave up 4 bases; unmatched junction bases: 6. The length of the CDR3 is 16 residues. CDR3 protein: CASSLGLAGFTGELFF. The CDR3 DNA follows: TGTGCCAGCAGCTTAGGTCTAGCGGGATTCACCGGGGAGCTGTTTTTT.

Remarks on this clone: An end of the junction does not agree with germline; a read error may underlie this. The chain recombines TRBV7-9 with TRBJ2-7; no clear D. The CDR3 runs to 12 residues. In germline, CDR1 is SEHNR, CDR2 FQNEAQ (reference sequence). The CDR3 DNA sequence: TGTTCCAGCAGCTTCCAAAACTACGAGCAGTACTTC. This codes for CSSSFQNYEQYF.

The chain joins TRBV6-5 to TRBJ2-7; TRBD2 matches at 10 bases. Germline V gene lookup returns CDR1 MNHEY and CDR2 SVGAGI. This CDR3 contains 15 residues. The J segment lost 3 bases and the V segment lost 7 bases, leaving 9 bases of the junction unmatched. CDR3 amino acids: CASNPSGGTFYEQYF. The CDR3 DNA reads TGTGCCAGCAATCCTAGCGGGGGCACCTTCTACGAGCAGTACTTC.

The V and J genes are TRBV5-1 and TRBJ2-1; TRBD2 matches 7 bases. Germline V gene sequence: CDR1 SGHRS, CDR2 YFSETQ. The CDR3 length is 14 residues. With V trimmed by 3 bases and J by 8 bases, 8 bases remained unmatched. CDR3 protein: CASSSSGRGDEQFF. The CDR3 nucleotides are TGCGCCAGCAGCTCTAGCGGACGAGGGGATGAGCAGTTCTTC.

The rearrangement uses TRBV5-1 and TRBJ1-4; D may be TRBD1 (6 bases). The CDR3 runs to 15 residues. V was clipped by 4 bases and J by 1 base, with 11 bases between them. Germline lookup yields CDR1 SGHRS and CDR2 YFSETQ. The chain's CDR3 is CASSRGRGTNEKLFF. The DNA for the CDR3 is TGCGCCAGCAGCAGGGGGAGGGGAACTAATGAAAAACTGTTTTTT.

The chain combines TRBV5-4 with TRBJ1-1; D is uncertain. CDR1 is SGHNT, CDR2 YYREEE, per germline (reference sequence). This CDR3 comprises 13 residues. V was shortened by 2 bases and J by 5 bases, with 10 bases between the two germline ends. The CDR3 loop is CASSFIGVTEAFF. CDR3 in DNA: TGTGCCAGCAGCTTTATCGGGGTTACTGAAGCTTTCTTT.

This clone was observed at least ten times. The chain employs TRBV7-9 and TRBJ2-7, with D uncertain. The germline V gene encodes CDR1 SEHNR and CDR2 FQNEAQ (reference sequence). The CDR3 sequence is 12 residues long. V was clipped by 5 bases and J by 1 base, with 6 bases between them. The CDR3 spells CASSRLSYEQYF. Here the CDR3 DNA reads TGTGCCAGCAGCCGGTTATCCTACGAGCAGTACTTC.